The clone carrying this T cell receptor beta chain was recorded a few times. The sample comes from a study of T-cell reconstitution after alpha-beta-depleted transplantation in children. For TCRbeta, the library was prepared with unique molecular identifiers. Each CDR3 protein is one row after TCRdb ran MiXCR on the PCR reads. The sample comprises 400,000 to 500,000 distinct CDR3 sequences, around 9.9% of which are singletons, and roughly 5% rests with the top ten. The starting material was PBMCs from the stem cell graft donor, obtained from the stem cell graft. The clonotype comes from a human donor who donated a stem cell graft to a child with acute myeloid leukemia.

CDR3 loop: CSVDGQGSSSGFYEQYF. In DNA form, the CDR3 reads TGCAGCGTGGATGGACAGGGAAGCTCTAGCGGCTTCTACGAGCAGTACTTC. The chain carries TRBV29-1 and TRBJ2-7; D is perhaps TRBD1 (8 bases). The V gene lost 6 bases and the J gene lost 3 bases, with 27 bases spanning the gap. In germline, CDR1 is SQVTM, CDR2 ANQGSEA. The CDR3 is 17 residues long.